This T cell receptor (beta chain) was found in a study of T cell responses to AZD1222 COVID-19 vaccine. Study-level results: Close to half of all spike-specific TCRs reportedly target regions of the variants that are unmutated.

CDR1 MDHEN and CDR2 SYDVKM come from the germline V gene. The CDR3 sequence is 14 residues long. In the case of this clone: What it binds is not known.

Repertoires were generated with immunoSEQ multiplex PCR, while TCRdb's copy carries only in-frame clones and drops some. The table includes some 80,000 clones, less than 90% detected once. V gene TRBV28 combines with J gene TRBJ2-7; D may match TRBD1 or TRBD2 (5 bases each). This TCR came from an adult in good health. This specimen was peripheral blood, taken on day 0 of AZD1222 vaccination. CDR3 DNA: TGTGCACCCAAACGGGACGGATACTCCTACGAGCAGTACTTC. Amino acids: CAPKRDGYSYEQYF.